The T cell receptor (beta chain) under discussion was sequenced for a study of blood T cells in healthy people across ages. Trimming left V 1 base short and J 8 bases short, with 11 bases between. Germline V gene lookup returns CDR1 SGHTA and CDR2 FQGNSA. This CDR3 is 14 amino acids long. Details on this clonotype: Its target is unknown.

The use of a sample-barcoded 5' primer and a J-beta primer mix characterized a second PCR of roughly 7 to 12 cycles. TCRdb reanalysed the 5' RACE reads using MiXCR and keeps one entry per CDR3 protein. Of 600,000 to 850,000 distinct CDR3 sequences listed, around 40% are singletons. Study findings and constraints: It was the long-lived donors that had more naive CD4+ cells and higher diversity than aged donors.

Sequenced material: blood. This chain joins TRBV7-2 and TRBJ1-4; tentative D call: TRBD1 (5 bases). The TCR originated in a woman between 55 and 75 years old in good health. Here the CDR3 DNA reads TGTGCCAGCAGCTTAGGCGGGACTAGGGAAAAACTGTTTTTT. This gives the protein CASSLGGTREKLFF.